This T cell receptor beta chain was obtained from a study of shared clonotypes between healthy human individuals (dated by TCRdb to the early 2020s). Regarding the research as a whole: The cohort comprised two women and a few men aged 18 to 49 years. To increase sequencing depth and limit assay-specific biases, different laboratories used diverse techniques to prepare libraries and sequence TCR repertoires. For each donor, CD4 naive and CD4 memory were each run on three plates, CD8 naive on two plates, and CD8 memory on one plate. Per donor, leukapheresis produced somewhere between about 0.94 and 9.5 billion PBMCs. The study deeply sequenced blood TCR repertoires of about 5 healthy adults to estimate repertoire size and the extent of clonotype sharing between individuals.

The donors were healthy, HIV-negative adults who had no recently reported acute infections or vaccinations. Every donor was a Caucasian adult living in Nashville, Tennessee, USA. CD4+ T cells were enriched by magnetic negative selection, after which naive cells were positively selected on CD45RA and the negative fraction was taken as the memory subset. Blood was obtained by leukapheresis, after which PBMCs were separated by Ficoll-Histopaque density gradient centrifugation and cryopreserved in liquid nitrogen vapor phase. Analytical flow cytometry was used to check the purity and quantity of every magnetically sorted T cell population. Each sorted fraction had its genomic DNA isolated and then quantified by UV absorbance on a Nanodrop 2000c. What the authors observed across the whole study: Because the study included a small number of donors, the genetic and exposure-history diversity represented was limited. Rarefaction of sorted-subset datasets indicated incomplete sequencing despite the large sequencing depth. Larger estimated clonotype richness was generally found for naive subsets than for memory subsets. Compared with non-shared clonotypes, clonotypes shared by all four sorted-subset donors had higher generation probabilities. Pairwise subsampling indicated that sequencing depth was expected to affect the degree of clonotype sharing among donors. Across several donors, around 5% of naive CD4, 3.5% of naive CD8, about 2.3% of memory CD4, and 0.4% of memory CD8 clonotypes were shared. Only blood was sampled, and tissue TCR repertoires likely differ from those in blood.

V gives up 0 bases and J gives up 1 base, and the segment between their germline ends measures 14 bases. The CDR3 goes from the cysteine to the phenylalanine over 17 residues. The sequence is cut down to CDR3 DNA, 51 bases in frame from base 1. Sequences MNHEY (CDR1) and SMNVEV (CDR2) are obtained from the germline V gene (reference sequence). This clone was detected once. The antigen this receptor binds is unknown. No base qualities exist here, and no much larger clone lies one base off it. Using the deep immunoSEQ assay, multiplex PCR amplified TCR CDR3 regions from genomic DNA. Extracted genomic DNA from each cell subset was spread evenly across all wells of several immunoSEQ 96-well plates, with each plate serving as a replicate. For sorted subsets, each replicate PCR was loaded with roughly 200 ng genomic DNA, equivalent to some 31,000 T cell genomes. The purified libraries were quantified using a Qubit 3.0 fluorometer, sized with a Bioanalyzer 2100, and then quantified again using the KAPA Library Quantification kit. Every immunoSEQ 96-well plate was sequenced on a separate single-read 150-cycle Illumina NextSeq 550 flow cell. The paper's data handling went like this. Because only junctional sequences without quality scores were contained in the immunoSEQ output, filtering matching that applied to full-length reads could not be performed. To assign V/J genes and CDR3, sequences were annotated using PyIR, a Python wrapper for IgBLAST v1.9, with IMGT germline references. Any read was removed if the V/J assignment was weak (E-value above 1e-6), the CDR3 was missing, or the read contained stop codons, out-of-frame junctions, or ambiguous translated residues. V3J clonotypes were defined as sequences sharing an identical inferred V gene, J gene, and CDR3 amino acid sequence. Percentage overlap between repertoires was calculated by dividing the number of shared unique clonotypes by the size of the smaller repertoire. RTK rarefaction, the Chao1 estimator, and Recon v2.1 estimates of unobserved clonotypes were used to assess repertoire richness. Generation probabilities were computed with OLGA for all TCRbeta clonotypes obtained by the gDNA method from four donors. TCRdb carries this immuneACCESS record with in-frame sequences only. Its versions omit some clonotypes, under half of them owing to an unresolved V gene in the studies checked, with the rest unexplained. From that table come the V and J calls and clone size; the DNA was used to work out D and trimming. In all, the sample holds about 660,000 clones, and approximately 74% of those were seen once. The ten biggest clones cover roughly 1.7% of the sample.

The receptor was isolated from a woman aged 25 to 39 in good health. The rearranged segments are TRBV27 and TRBJ2-3, with no D gene named confidently. The sequencing sample was made of memory CD4+ T cells sorted from blood. The cell subset or site tag for this specimen amounts to: CD45RA-negative fraction. In nucleotide form, the sequence is TGTGCCAGCAGTTTATCCCAGTCGGCCCTCGGCACAGATACGCAGTATTTT. The resulting protein is CASSLSQSALGTDTQYF.